These T cell receptor beta chains were read from a single sample in a study of T-cell memory formation after mild COVID-19. A single record per CDR3 protein comes from TCRdb applying MiXCR to the 5' RACE reads. Among over 350,000 distinct CDR3 sequences listed, roughly 26% were seen once. What was sequenced was PBMCs or a T cell subset sorted from them (not recorded which). Every receptor here comes from an adult woman who had mild COVID-19 (a few samples of this study predate the infection). Cell type and time point are not known. Each CDR3 is given with its conserved first and last residue. D genes are given only for firm matches. Expanded clones get a size class; other rows say once, few or many, or leave the size out.

-,TRBV6-2/TRBV6-3,-,TRBJ2-3,CASSYSIYREF,TGTGCCAGCAGTTACTCGATATACCGGGAGTTT
few,TRBV7-9,-,TRBJ1-4,CASSTLRTGVNEKLFF,TGTGCCAGCAGCACCCTTCGGACGGGAGTTAATGAAAAACTGTTTTTT
many,TRBV2,TRBD2,TRBJ2-7,CASSPTSGSYEQYF,TGTGCCAGCAGCCCGACTAGCGGATCCTACGAGCAGTACTTC
-,TRBV7-6,-,TRBJ2-2,CASSLNGRSITGELFF,TGTGCCAGCAGCTTAAACGGGCGCTCGATCACCGGGGAGCTGTTTTTT
-,TRBV18,TRBD1,TRBJ2-7,CASSPCSQTGAYEQYF,TGTGCCAGCTCACCGTGTTCTCAGACAGGGGCCTACGAGCAGTACTTC
few,TRBV10-3,TRBD1,TRBJ2-3,CAISESGTGIRTDTQYF,TGTGCCATCAGTGAGTCTGGGACAGGGATACGCACAGATACGCAGTATTTT
-,TRBV6-2/TRBV6-3,-,TRBJ1-4,CASSYNSRTLFF,TGTGCCAGCAGTTATAACTCCCGGACCCTGTTTTTT
-,TRBV6-5,-,TRBJ1-1,CASSYQLVRARLNTEAFF,TGTGCCAGCAGTTACCAACTAGTTAGGGCCCGATTGAACACTGAAGCTTTCTTT
-,TRBV20-1,-,TRBJ2-1,CSAAPGAGANEQFF,TGCAGTGCGGCCCCGGGGGCGGGAGCCAATGAGCAGTTCTTC
-,TRBV15,-,TRBJ2-4,CATSGGSSGENIQYF,TGTGCCACCAGCGGGGGGTCTAGTGGGGAAAACATTCAGTACTTC
-,TRBV12-3/TRBV12-4,TRBD1,TRBJ2-7,CASTLSGTGNEQYF,TGTGCCAGCACCCTTTCCGGGACAGGGAACGAGCAGTACTTC
few,TRBV6-1,-,TRBJ2-7,CASSWDSGTYEQYF,TGTGCCAGCAGTTGGGACTCTGGAACCTACGAGCAGTACTTC
few,TRBV20-1,TRBD2,TRBJ2-3,CSASGLAGDTDTQYF,TGCAGTGCTTCGGGACTAGCGGGGGACACAGATACGCAGTATTTT
-,TRBV7-2,TRBD1,TRBJ1-1,CASSRRGLRAFF,TGTGCCAGCAGTCGCAGGGGGCTGAGGGCTTTCTTT
-,TRBV7-3,TRBD2,TRBJ2-3,CASSLTAVAGVPSTDTQYF,TGTGCCAGCAGCTTAACGGCGGTAGCGGGAGTCCCCAGCACAGATACGCAGTATTTT
-,TRBV7-2,-,TRBJ2-7,CASSWSGDRNEEQYF,TGTGCCAGCAGCTGGAGTGGGGACCGAAATGAGGAGCAGTACTTC
-,TRBV12-3/TRBV12-4,-,TRBJ2-3,CASSLTSSSTDTQYF,TGTGCCAGCAGTTTGACCAGTTCTAGCACAGATACGCAGTATTTT
-,TRBV7-2,-,TRBJ2-5,CASSLGPVSLETQYF,TGTGCCAGCAGCTTAGGTCCGGTCAGTCTTGAGACCCAGTACTTC
few,TRBV12-3/TRBV12-4,TRBD1,TRBJ2-5,CASSPGTGYGETQYF,TGTGCCAGCAGTCCCGGGACAGGGTACGGAGAGACCCAGTACTTC
few,TRBV21-1,-,TRBJ1-1,CASSKGPTGDTEAFF,TGTGCCAGCAGCAAAGGCCCGACAGGGGACACTGAAGCTTTCTTT
-,TRBV7-9,TRBD1,TRBJ2-7,CASSRGQVSVYEQYF,TGTGCCAGCAGCCGAGGACAGGTGAGCGTCTACGAGCAGTACTTC
-,TRBV20-1,TRBD1,TRBJ1-1,CSAKILTGDEAFF,TGCAGTGCCAAGATATTAACAGGGGATGAAGCTTTCTTT
-,TRBV5-1,TRBD1,TRBJ1-1,CASSTGEIKNTEAFF,TGCGCCAGCAGCACAGGGGAGATTAAGAATACTGAAGCTTTCTTT
-,TRBV20-1,TRBD2,TRBJ2-3,CSAPTSGRFSDTQYF,TGCAGTGCTCCGACTAGCGGGAGATTCTCAGATACGCAGTATTTT
few,TRBV3-1,-,TRBJ1-5,CASSQGPGTPLAHF,TGTGCCAGCAGCCAAGGGCCCGGGACGCCATTGGCGCATTTT
few,TRBV5-1,TRBD1,TRBJ1-1,CASSLVDLTGGSTEAFF,TGCGCCAGCAGCTTGGTAGACCTAACAGGGGGGAGCACTGAAGCTTTCTTT
-,TRBV20-1,-,TRBJ2-3,CSARATPGLPDTQYF,TGCAGTGCCCGAGCGACGCCGGGTCTCCCAGATACGCAGTATTTT
-,TRBV5-8,-,TRBJ1-2,CASRYPLNYGYTF,TGTGCCAGCAGGTACCCTCTTAACTATGGCTACACCTTC
-,TRBV11-2,-,TRBJ2-4,CASSFKGLGRPAKNIQYF,TGTGCCAGCAGCTTCAAAGGGTTAGGGAGGCCGGCCAAAAACATTCAGTACTTC
few,TRBV7-9,TRBD1,TRBJ2-4,CASSKGQGARNIQYF,TGTGCCAGCAGCAAGGGACAGGGGGCTCGGAACATTCAGTACTTC
few,TRBV12-3/TRBV12-4,-,TRBJ1-2,CASSFRGNGYTF,TGTGCCAGCAGTTTCAGGGGAAATGGCTACACCTTC
-,TRBV7-3,TRBD2,TRBJ2-1,CASSLSAGGGHNEQFF,TGTGCCAGCAGCTTATCGGCGGGGGGCGGCCACAATGAGCAGTTCTTC
-,TRBV11-3,-,TRBJ2-7,CASSLGAGSYEQYF,TGTGCCAGCAGCTTAGGGGCGGGCTCCTACGAGCAGTACTTC
few,TRBV24-1,-,TRBJ1-1,CATSDSGQLEAFF,TGTGCCACCAGTGATTCCGGACAGCTTGAAGCTTTCTTT
-,TRBV6-5,-,TRBJ1-4,CASSYSGAGIHEKLFF,TGTGCCAGCAGTTATTCGGGGGCAGGGATTCATGAAAAACTGTTTTTT
few,TRBV19,-,TRBJ1-1,CASSMKGDTEAFF,TGTGCCAGTAGTATGAAAGGGGACACTGAAGCTTTCTTT
-,TRBV4-2,TRBD1,TRBJ1-6,CASSQDRGTGLSPLHF,TGTGCCAGCAGCCAAGATCGTGGGACAGGGCTGTCACCCCTCCACTTT
few,TRBV7-8,-,TRBJ2-5,CASSGGGDETQYF,TGTGCCAGCAGCGGAGGGGGAGACGAGACCCAGTACTTC
many,TRBV7-9,-,TRBJ2-3,CASSPPRDRPFFTDTQYF,TGTGCCAGCAGCCCACCGCGCGACAGACCCTTCTTCACAGATACGCAGTATTTT
few,TRBV24-1,TRBD1,TRBJ2-3,CATSDRTGSLTDTQYF,TGTGCCACCAGTGACAGGACAGGGTCACTCACAGATACGCAGTATTTT
-,TRBV24-1,-,TRBJ2-3,CATSDLSDTQYF,TGTGCCACCAGTGATTTATCTGATACGCAGTATTTT
-,TRBV12-3/TRBV12-4,-,TRBJ1-1,CASSGATDTEAFF,TGTGCCAGCAGCGGAGCGACAGACACTGAAGCTTTCTTT
-,TRBV3-1,-,TRBJ2-7,CASSVGPGAYEQYF,TGTGCCAGCAGCGTAGGACCCGGAGCCTACGAGCAGTACTTC
-,TRBV12-3/TRBV12-4,-,TRBJ1-1,CASSLRPEAFF,TGTGCCAGCAGCCTACGACCTGAAGCTTTCTTT
-,TRBV19,TRBD1,TRBJ1-1,CASSPTPAYGTALRNTEAFF,TGTGCCAGTAGCCCTACCCCTGCTTACGGGACAGCCCTCCGGAACACTGAAGCTTTCTTT
-,TRBV11-1,-,TRBJ2-1,CASSPHLDGDSYNEQFF,TGTGCCAGCAGCCCGCATTTGGACGGGGACTCCTACAATGAGCAGTTCTTC
-,TRBV9,TRBD2,TRBJ2-4,CASSVGSGGNKNIQYF,TGTGCCAGCAGCGTAGGGAGCGGGGGGAACAAAAACATTCAGTACTTC
-,TRBV30,-,TRBJ2-7,CAWSGRAYEQYF,TGTGCCTGGAGCGGACGGGCCTACGAGCAGTACTTC
few,TRBV29-1,-,TRBJ2-3,CSVVRDATDTQYF,TGCAGCGTTGTACGGGATGCCACAGATACGCAGTATTTT
-,TRBV7-9,-,TRBJ2-1,CASSLVGTQDEQFF,TGTGCCAGCAGCTTAGTAGGAACTCAGGATGAGCAGTTCTTC